This T cell receptor beta chain was documented in a study of CD8 T cells in Susac syndrome. To note about this clonotype: The antigen is undetermined.

Germline trimming cut 4 bases from V and 4 bases from J; bases unmatched to any gene: 5. Germline assignment: CDR1 SGDLS and CDR2 YYNGEE. The CDR3 runs 16 residues. Study outcomes and limitations: The authors acknowledged that the study's TCR sequencing and HLA analysis involved relatively few individuals.

An amount of RNA that ranged from 0.5 to 1 ug was reverse transcribed with random hexamers. TCR beta CDR3 was amplified by immunoSEQ covering 54 Vbeta and 13 Jbeta. From the immunoSEQ multiplex PCR reads, TCRdb called clonotypes with MiXCR, one entry per CDR3 protein. The table includes fewer than 65,000 distinct CDR3 sequences, about 92% detected once. The chain employs TRBV9 and TRBJ2-2, with 12 bases that match TRBD1. Sequences were obtained from CD8+ T cells from PBMCs. The clonotype was recovered from a human donor in good health. The CDR3 bases are TGTGCCAGCAGCCCCCGGGACAGGGGGCTCACCGGGGAGCTGTTTTTT. Amino acid sequence: CASSPRDRGLTGELFF.